The entry below gives a single T cell receptor (beta chain) sequence along with its context. Its matching antigen is unknown. PCR used 60 Vbeta primers and 13 Jbeta primers. Repertoires were generated with immunoSEQ multiplex PCR, while TCRdb's copy carries only in-frame clones and drops some. The sample lists under 95,000 clones, roughly 83% seen once, with roughly 14% in the top ten. This specimen belongs to a study of cytomegalovirus exposure and HLA in healthy donors. Study findings and constraints: Being productive about 87% or about 30% of the time was typical of most TCR beta V segments in an earlier analysis.

V lost 4 bases and J lost 0, with 10 bases in between. CDR1 and CDR2 from the germline V gene are SGHRS and YFSETQ. CDR3 size: 15 residues. The chain links TRBV5-1 to TRBJ1-4; D gene uncertain. The sample was PBMCs. The TCR comes from a woman in her thirties or forties in good health and CMV-seropositive. The CDR3 region has the DNA TGCGCCAGCAGCCGGGGAGATGCAACTAATGAAAAACTGTTTTTT. Its translation is CASSRGDATNEKLFF.